These 18 T cell receptor beta chains originate from one sample sequenced in a study of blood T cell repertoires in COVID-19. Clones were sequenced by immunoSEQ multiplex PCR, and TCRdb holds only the in-frame ones, with some missing. The sample has some 100,000 clones; about 89% are singletons. The sample comprised peripheral blood. These receptors all stem from a human donor with active COVID-19. The donor label of this sample is uncertain.

This chain joins TRBV27 and TRBJ2-3; D is ambiguous. V lost 6 bases and J 2 bases, leaving 21 bases between the germline ends. This CDR3 spans 17 amino acids. Germline V gives CDR1 MNHEY, CDR2 SMNVEV (reference sequence). CDR3 DNA sequence: TGTGCCAGCAGGAGCTCAGGAAAACCTCTATACACAGATACGCAGTATTTT. Encoded protein: CASRSSGKPLYTDTQYF.

The chain employs TRBV18 and TRBJ1-5; 7 positions agree with TRBD1. Germline V CDR1 and CDR2: KGHSH, LQKENI. J was trimmed by 0 bases and V by 2 bases; bases with no gene match: 10. This CDR3 contains 18 residues. The CDR3 sequence is CASSPSRDSYYSNQPQHF. DNA for the CDR3: TGTGCCAGCTCACCAAGCCGGGACAGTTACTATAGCAATCAGCCCCAGCATTTT.

This clone was recorded only once. The rearrangement links TRBV7-9 to TRBJ1-1; D not certain. Germline CDR1 and CDR2: SEHNR and FQNEAQ (reference sequence). The V gene lost 8 bases and the J gene lost 8 bases, with 15 bases spanning the gap. CDR3 length: 12 amino acids. The CDR3 reads CASFGPTAEAFF. CDR3 nucleotides: TGTGCCAGCTTCGGTCCTACTGCGGAAGCTTTCTTT. Supplemented by reference TRBV7-9 and TRBJ1-1, the full variable domain reads DTGVSQNPRHKITKRGQNVTFRCDPISEHNRLYWYRQTLGQGPEFLTYFQNEAQLEKSRLLSDRFSAERPKGSFSTLEIQRTEQGDSAMYLCASFGPTAEAFFGQGTRLTVV.

The V call is TRBV5-6, the J call TRBJ2-5; D is uncertain. The CDR3 is 13 amino acids. From germline, CDR1 is SGHDT and CDR2 YYEEEE. Trimming stripped 0 bases from V and 1 base from J, with 4 bases between. Here the CDR3 reads CASSLASQETQYF. DNA of the CDR3: TGTGCCAGCAGCTTGGCTTCCCAAGAGACCCAGTACTTC.

V and J are TRBV6-6 and TRBJ1-1; no definite D call. V shed 5 bases and J shed 0 bases, with 13 bases lying between them. The CDR3 is made up of 15 amino acids. Per the germline V gene, CDR1 is MNHNY and CDR2 is SVGAGI (reference sequence). Here the CDR3 reads CASSPPGVMNTEAFF. For the CDR3, the DNA is TGTGCCAGCAGTCCCCCGGGAGTGATGAACACTGAAGCTTTCTTT.

This clone was recorded only once. The V call is TRBV19, the J call TRBJ2-5; D remains unclear. Germline-derived CDR1 and CDR2 are LNHDA and SQIVND (reference sequence). The CDR3 is 16 residues long. V lost 5 bases, J lost 4 bases, and 20 bases lay in between. Written as DNA, the CDR3 is TGTGCCAGTAGTGACTTAAAACTTGGATCGGGAGAGACCCAGTACTTC. Translated, it gives CASSDLKLGSGETQYF.

This clone is a singleton in its sample. The chain is built from TRBV5-1 and TRBJ2-1, with D uncertain. CDR1 is SGHRS and CDR2 is YFSETQ in the germline V gene. The CDR3 totals 14 residues. Trimming took off 0 bases at V and 5 bases at J, with 9 bases between the two ends. DNA of the CDR3: TGCGCCAGCAGCTTGGTCGGGTCCCACAATGAGCAGTTCTTC. Protein sequence: CASSLVGSHNEQFF.

The chain couples TRBV7-6 to TRBJ2-3, with 7 bases that match TRBD1. V was clipped by 5 bases and J by 11 bases; unmatched bases: 4. This CDR3 spans 11 amino acids. CDR1 and CDR2 from the germline V gene are SGHVS and FNYEAQ. The CDR3: CASSEQGRQYF. CDR3 nucleotides: TGTGCCAGCAGCGAACAGGGGAGGCAGTATTTT.

CDR3 region: CASSPGGAATGELFF. CDR3 sequence (DNA): TGTGCCAGCAGCCCGGGCGGGGCAGCGACCGGGGAGCTGTTTTTT. The chain has TRBV7-3 and TRBJ2-2; the D gene is possibly TRBD2 (6 bases). The V end lost 5 bases, the J end lost 5 bases, and 15 bases lay between the germline ends. CDR1 and CDR2 (germline): SGHTA, FQGTGA. CDR3 size: 15 residues.

The chain combines TRBV6-2 or TRBV6-3 with TRBJ1-5; D is perhaps TRBD1 (6 bases). The germline CDR1 and CDR2 sequences are MNHEY and SVGEGT. The CDR3 loop spans 19 amino acids. Trimming cost V 6 bases and J 4 bases, with 28 bases left between them. CDR3 sequence reads: CASSPLTLDRSTPNQPQHF. The CDR3 DNA reads as TGTGCCAGCAGCCCTCTAACTCTGGACAGATCAACACCTAATCAGCCCCAGCATTTT.

This clone was seen just once. Mismatch with germline at one junction end may stem from a read error. The chain combines TRBV7-8 with TRBJ1-5, with D perhaps TRBD1 (5 bases). The germline CDR1 and CDR2 sequences are SGHVS and FQNEAQ. This CDR3 region has 15 residues. CDR3 region: CASSLARQLNQPQHF. The CDR3 DNA follows: TGTGCCAGCAGCCTAGCTCGACAGCTCAATCAGCCCCAGCATTTT. Supplemented by reference TRBV7-8 and TRBJ1-5, the full variable domain reads GAGVSQSPRYKVAKRGQDVALRCDPISGHVSLFWYQQALGQGPEFLTYFQNEAQLDKSGLPSDRFFAERPEGSVSTLKIQRTQQEDSAVYLCASSLARQLNQPQHFGDGTRLSIL.

V is TRBV2 and J is TRBJ2-7; D possibly corresponds to TRBD1 (6 bases). The CDR3 has 16 amino acids. V lost 8 bases and J 2 bases, leaving 22 bases between the germline ends. Germline V gene data show CDR1 as SNHLY and CDR2 as FYNNEI. The CDR3 here is CASLSGQWSPTYEQYF. CDR3 nucleotides: TGTGCCAGCTTGAGCGGACAGTGGTCCCCTACCTACGAGCAGTACTTC.

In the case of this clone: Germline is not matched at one junction end, which may reflect a read error. The chain uses TRBV7-2 and TRBJ2-7; perhaps TRBD2 as D (7 bases). The germline CDR1 and CDR2 sequences are SGHTA and FQGNSA. CDR3 size: 16 residues. This CDR3 is CASSLAPRGALYEQYF. The DNA for the CDR3 is TGTGCCAGCAGCCTAGCACCCCGGGGGGCCCTCTACGAGCAGTACTTC.

The gene calls are TRBV7-9 and TRBJ2-5; D is ambiguous. Trimming removed 1 base from V and 5 bases from J, with 11 bases in between. There are 14 residues in the CDR3. Germline lookup yields CDR1 SEHNR and CDR2 FQNEAQ (reference sequence). CDR3 sequence: CASSLVQAGETQYF. The CDR3 nucleotides are TGTGCCAGCAGCTTAGTCCAGGCCGGCGAGACCCAGTACTTC.

This chain connects TRBV5-6 to TRBJ2-1, with no clear D. CDR1 SGHDT and CDR2 YYEEEE come from the germline V gene. CDR3 length equals 13 residues. V was cut by 4 bases and J by 7 bases, with 12 bases left in between. CDR3 loop: CASSADHTNEQFF. The CDR3 DNA is TGTGCCAGCAGCGCAGATCATACGAATGAGCAGTTCTTC.

The CDR3: CASRRTGGGELFF. The CDR3 nucleotides are TGTGCCAGCAGAAGGACCGGGGGCGGGGAGCTGTTTTTT. The rearrangement links TRBV6-5 to TRBJ2-2; a possible D gene is TRBD2 (6 bases). V dropped 6 bases and J dropped 7 bases, with 12 bases sitting between them. Germline CDR1 MNHEY, CDR2 SVGAGI. CDR3 length equals 13 residues.

The DNA of the CDR3 is TGTGCCAGTAGTACTGACAGGGGTCGAATTTATGGCTACACCTTC. It codes for CASSTDRGRIYGYTF. This sequence joins TRBV19 and TRBJ1-2, with 8 bases that match TRBD1. The junction had 9 bases not matched to a gene; V was cut back by 4 bases and J by 5 bases. CDR1 and CDR2 (germline): LNHDA, SQIVND (reference sequence). CDR3 length equals 15 residues.

The chain employs TRBV19 and TRBJ2-7; D may be TRBD1 (6 bases). The CDR3 spans 14 residues. Germline V gives CDR1 LNHDA, CDR2 SQIVND (reference sequence). V was trimmed by 8 bases and J by 3 bases, leaving 17 bases between them. For the CDR3, the DNA is TGTGCCAGTCAACAGGGTCTGGGTGGCTACGAGCAGTACTTC. This encodes CASQQGLGGYEQYF. The variable domain in full, with the rest retrieved from reference TRBV19 and TRBJ2-7, is DGGITQSPKYLFRKEGQNVTLSCEQNLNHDAMYWYRQDPGQGLRLIYYSQIVNDFQKGDIAEGYSVSREKKESFPLTVTSAQKNPTAFYLCASQQGLGGYEQYFGPGTRLTVT.